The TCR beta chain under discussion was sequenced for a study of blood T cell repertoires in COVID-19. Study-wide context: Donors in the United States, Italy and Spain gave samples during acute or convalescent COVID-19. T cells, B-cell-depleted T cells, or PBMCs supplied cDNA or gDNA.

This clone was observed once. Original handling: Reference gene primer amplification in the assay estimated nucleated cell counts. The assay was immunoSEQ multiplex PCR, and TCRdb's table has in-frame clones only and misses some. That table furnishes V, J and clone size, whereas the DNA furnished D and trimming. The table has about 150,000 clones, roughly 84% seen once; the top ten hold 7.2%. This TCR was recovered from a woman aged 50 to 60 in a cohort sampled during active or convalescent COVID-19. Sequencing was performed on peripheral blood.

Here the CDR3 DNA reads TGTGCCAGCAGCCCCCGGACAGGCGGAAATGTGCTCCAGCCCCAGCATTTT. This gives the protein CASSPRTGGNVLQPQHF. The chain has TRBV5-8 and TRBJ1-5, with 7 bases matching TRBD1. The V gene's germline CDR1 is SGHTS and CDR2 YDEGEE. V trimming: 4 bases; J trimming: 7 bases; junction bases outside the gene matches: 17. CDR3 length: 17 amino acids.